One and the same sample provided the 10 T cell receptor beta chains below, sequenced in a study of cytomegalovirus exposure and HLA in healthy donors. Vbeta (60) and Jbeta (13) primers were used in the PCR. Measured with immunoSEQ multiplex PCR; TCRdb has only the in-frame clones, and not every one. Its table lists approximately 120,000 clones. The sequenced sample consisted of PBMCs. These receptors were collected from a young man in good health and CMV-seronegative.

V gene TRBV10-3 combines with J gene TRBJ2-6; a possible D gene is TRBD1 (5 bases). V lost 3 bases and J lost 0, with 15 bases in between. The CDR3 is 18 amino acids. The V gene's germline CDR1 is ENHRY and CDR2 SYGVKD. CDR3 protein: CAISEWWQGHSGANVLTF. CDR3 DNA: TGTGCCATCAGTGAATGGTGGCAGGGCCACTCTGGGGCCAACGTCCTGACTTTC.

CDR3 region: CSVEGLAGNEQFF. CDR3 nucleotides: TGCAGCGTTGAGGGACTAGCAGGCAATGAGCAGTTCTTC. The V call is TRBV29-1, the J call TRBJ2-1; 9 bases agree with TRBD2. The V segment lost 3 bases and the J segment 6 bases; nucleotides outside the gene matches: 3. The CDR3 extends over 13 amino acids. CDR1 and CDR2 (germline): SQVTM, ANQGSEA.

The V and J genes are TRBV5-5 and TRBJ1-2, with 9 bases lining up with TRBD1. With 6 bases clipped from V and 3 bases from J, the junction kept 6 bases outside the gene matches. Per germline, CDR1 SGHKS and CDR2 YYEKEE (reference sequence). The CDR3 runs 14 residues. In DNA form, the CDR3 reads TGTGCCAGCACTTGGGACAGGGAGTACTATGGCTACACCTTC. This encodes CASTWDREYYGYTF. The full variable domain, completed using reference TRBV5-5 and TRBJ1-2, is DAGVTQSPTHLIKTRGQQVTLRCSPISGHKSVSWYQQVLGQGPQFIFQYYEKEERGRGNFPDRFSARQFPNYSSELNVNALLLGDSALYLCASTWDREYYGYTFGSGTRLTVV.

The CDR3: CASSVQRASDNEQFF. DNA for the CDR3: TGTGCCAGCAGCGTACAGCGGGCGTCCGACAATGAGCAGTTCTTC. This chain links TRBV9 with TRBJ2-1, with D possibly matching TRBD2 (6 bases). Germline V gene data show CDR1 as SGDLS and CDR2 as YYNGEE. Trimming left V 1 base short and J 5 bases short, with 13 bases between. The CDR3 covers 15 residues.

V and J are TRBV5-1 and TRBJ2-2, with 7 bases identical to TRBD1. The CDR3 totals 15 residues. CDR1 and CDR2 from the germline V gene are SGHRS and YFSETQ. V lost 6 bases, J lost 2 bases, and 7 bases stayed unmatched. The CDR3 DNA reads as TGCGCCAGCACCGAAAGACAGGGAAACACCGGGGAGCTGTTTTTT. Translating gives CASTERQGNTGELFF.

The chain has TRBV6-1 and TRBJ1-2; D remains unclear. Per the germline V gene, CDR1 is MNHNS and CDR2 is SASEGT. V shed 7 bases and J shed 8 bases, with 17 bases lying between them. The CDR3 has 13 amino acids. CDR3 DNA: TGTGCCAGCATACCGGAGGGAGGTAGGGGCTACACCTTC. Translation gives CASIPEGGRGYTF.

Here the CDR3 reads CASSEWALGTQYF. CDR3 nucleotides: TGTGCCAGCAGTGAATGGGCCCTGGGGACCCAGTACTTC. The rearrangement links TRBV25-1 to TRBJ2-5; D is undetermined. CDR3 length equals 13 residues. Germline V lookup: CDR1 MGHDK, CDR2 SYGVNS. V gave up 1 base and J gave up 7 bases, with 10 bases separating them.

CDR3 residues: CASSLSGGAAGELFF. Written as DNA, the CDR3 is TGCGCCAGCAGCTTGTCCGGGGGGGCCGCCGGGGAGCTGTTTTTT. This chain uses TRBV5-1 with TRBJ2-2; 8 positions agree with TRBD2. There are 15 residues in the CDR3. V was clipped by 1 base and J by 6 bases; unmatched bases: 5. CDR1 is SGHRS and CDR2 is YFSETQ in the germline V gene.

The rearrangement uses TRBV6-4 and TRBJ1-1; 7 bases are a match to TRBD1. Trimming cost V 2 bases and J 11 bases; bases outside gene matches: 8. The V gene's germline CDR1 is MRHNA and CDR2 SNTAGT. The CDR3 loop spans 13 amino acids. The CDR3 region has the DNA TGTGCCAGCAGTGACGGTCAGGGGGTAAGGGCTTTCTTT. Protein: CASSDGQGVRAFF.

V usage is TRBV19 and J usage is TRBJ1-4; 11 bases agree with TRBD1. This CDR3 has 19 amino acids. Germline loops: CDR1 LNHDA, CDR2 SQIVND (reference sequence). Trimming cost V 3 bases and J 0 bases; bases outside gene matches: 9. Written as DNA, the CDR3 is TGTGCCAGTAGTATTTGGGACAGGGGGGGTCCGACAACTAATGAAAAACTGTTTTTT. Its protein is CASSIWDRGGPTTNEKLFF.